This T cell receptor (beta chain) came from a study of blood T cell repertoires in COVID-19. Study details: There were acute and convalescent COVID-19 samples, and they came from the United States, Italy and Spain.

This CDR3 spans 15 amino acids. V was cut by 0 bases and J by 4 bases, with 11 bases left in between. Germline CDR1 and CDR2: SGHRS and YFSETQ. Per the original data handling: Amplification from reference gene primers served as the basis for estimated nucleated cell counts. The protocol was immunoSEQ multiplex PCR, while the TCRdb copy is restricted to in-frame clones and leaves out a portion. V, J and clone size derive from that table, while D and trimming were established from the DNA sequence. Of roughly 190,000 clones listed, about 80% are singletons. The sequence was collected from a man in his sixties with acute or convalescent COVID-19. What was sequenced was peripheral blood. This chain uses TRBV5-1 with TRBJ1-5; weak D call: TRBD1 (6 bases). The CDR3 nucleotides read TGCGCCAGCAGCTTGGGACAGGCCCCTAATCAGCCCCAGCATTTT. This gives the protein CASSLGQAPNQPQHF.